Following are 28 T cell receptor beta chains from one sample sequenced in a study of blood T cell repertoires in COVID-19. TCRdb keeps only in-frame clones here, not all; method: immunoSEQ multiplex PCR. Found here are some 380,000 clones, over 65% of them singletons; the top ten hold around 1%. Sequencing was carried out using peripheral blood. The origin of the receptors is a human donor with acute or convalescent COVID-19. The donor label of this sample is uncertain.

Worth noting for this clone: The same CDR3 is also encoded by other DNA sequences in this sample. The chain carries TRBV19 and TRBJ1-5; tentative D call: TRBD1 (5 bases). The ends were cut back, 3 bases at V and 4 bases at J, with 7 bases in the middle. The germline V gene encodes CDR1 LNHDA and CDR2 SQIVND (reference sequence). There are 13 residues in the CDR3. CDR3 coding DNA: TGTGCCAGTAGTATCGGGGGAAATCAGCCCCAGCATTTT. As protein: CASSIGGNQPQHF.

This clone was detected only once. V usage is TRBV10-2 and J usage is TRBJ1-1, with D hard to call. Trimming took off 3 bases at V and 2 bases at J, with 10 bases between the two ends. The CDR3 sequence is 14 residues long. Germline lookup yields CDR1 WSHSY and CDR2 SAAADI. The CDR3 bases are TGCGCCAGCAGTGAAGCTCGGGTAAACACTGAAGCTTTCTTT. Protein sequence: CASSEARVNTEAFF.

The CDR3 DNA follows: TGTGCCAGCAGGACCGGGGGGTTTTCGGACTACGAGCAGTACTTC. Translation: CASRTGGFSDYEQYF. The chain uses TRBV28 and TRBJ2-7; 7 positions match TRBD2. This CDR3 comprises 15 residues. CDR1 is MDHEN, CDR2 SYDVKM, per germline. Trimming at V came to 6 bases and at J to 3 bases, leaving 11 bases not matched to a gene.

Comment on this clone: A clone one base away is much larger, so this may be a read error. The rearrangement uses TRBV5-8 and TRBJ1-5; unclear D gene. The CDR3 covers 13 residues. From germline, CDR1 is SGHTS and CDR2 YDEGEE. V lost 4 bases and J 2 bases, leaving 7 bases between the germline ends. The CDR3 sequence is CASSPYGNQPQHF. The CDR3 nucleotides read TGTGCCAGCAGCCCCTATGGCAATCAGCCCCAGCATTTT.

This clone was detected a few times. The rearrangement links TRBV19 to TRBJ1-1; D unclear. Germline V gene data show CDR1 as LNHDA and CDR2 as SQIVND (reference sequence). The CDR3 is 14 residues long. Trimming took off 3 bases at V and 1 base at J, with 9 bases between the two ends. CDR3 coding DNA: TGTGCCAGTAGTATGGTTGCGGGGAACACTGAAGCTTTCTTT. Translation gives CASSMVAGNTEAFF.

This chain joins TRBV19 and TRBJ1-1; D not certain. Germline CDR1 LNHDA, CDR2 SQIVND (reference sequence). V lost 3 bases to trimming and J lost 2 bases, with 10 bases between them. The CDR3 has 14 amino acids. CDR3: CASSIAQSNTEAFF. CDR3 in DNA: TGTGCCAGTAGTATTGCACAGTCTAACACTGAAGCTTTCTTT.

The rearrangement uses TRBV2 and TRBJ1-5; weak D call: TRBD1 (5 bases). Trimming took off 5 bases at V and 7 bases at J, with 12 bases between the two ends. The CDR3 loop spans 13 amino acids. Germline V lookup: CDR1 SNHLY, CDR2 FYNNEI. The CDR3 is CASSYRGRQPQHF. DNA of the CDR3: TGTGCCAGCAGTTACCGGGGGAGGCAGCCCCAGCATTTT.

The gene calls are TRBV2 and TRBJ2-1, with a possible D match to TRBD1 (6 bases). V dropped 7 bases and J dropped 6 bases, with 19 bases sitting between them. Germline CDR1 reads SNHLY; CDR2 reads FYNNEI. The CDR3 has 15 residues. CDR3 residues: CASMGNRVLGNEQFF. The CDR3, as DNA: TGTGCCAGCATGGGGAACAGGGTCTTGGGCAATGAGCAGTTCTTC.

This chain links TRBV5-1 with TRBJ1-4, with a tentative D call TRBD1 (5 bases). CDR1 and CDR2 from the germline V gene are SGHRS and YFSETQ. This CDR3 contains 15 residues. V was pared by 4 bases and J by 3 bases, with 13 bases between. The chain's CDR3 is CASSPRGGANEKLFF. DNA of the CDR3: TGCGCCAGCAGCCCCCGGGGAGGGGCTAATGAAAAACTGTTTTTT.

For the CDR3, the DNA is TGTGCCAGCAGTTGGGGGGTGGTCCCCGGGGAGCTGTTTTTT. It encodes CASSWGVVPGELFF. The chain combines TRBV2 with TRBJ2-2, with a tentative D call TRBD2 (6 bases). The CDR3 length is 14 residues. V lost 5 bases and J 6 bases, leaving 13 bases between the germline ends. Germline V gene lookup returns CDR1 SNHLY and CDR2 FYNNEI.

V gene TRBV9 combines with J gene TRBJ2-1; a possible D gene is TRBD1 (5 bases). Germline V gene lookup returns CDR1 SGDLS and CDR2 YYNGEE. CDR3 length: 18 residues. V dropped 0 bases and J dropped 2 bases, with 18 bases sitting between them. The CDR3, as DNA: TGTGCCAGCAGCGTAGCAGCAGGGCCCCCTTTTACCTACAATGAGCAGTTCTTC. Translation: CASSVAAGPPFTYNEQFF.

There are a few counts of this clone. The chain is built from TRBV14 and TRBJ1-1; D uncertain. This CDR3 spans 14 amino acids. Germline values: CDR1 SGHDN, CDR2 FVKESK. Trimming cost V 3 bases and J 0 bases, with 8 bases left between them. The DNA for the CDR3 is TGTGCCAGCAGCCAGAACAGACTGAACACTGAAGCTTTCTTT. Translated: CASSQNRLNTEAFF.

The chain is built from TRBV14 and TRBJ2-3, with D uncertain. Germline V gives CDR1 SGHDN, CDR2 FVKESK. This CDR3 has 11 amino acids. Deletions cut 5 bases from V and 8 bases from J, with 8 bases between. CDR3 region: CASSAGVTQYF. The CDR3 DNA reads TGTGCCAGCAGCGCAGGTGTTACGCAGTATTTT.

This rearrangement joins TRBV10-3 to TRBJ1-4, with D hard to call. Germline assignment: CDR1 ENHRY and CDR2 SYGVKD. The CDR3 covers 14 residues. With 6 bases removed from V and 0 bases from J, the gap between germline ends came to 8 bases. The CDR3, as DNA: TGTGCCATCAGGGGAGGGCCAACTAATGAAAAACTGTTTTTT. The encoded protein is CAIRGGPTNEKLFF.

The CDR3 is CASTSVGGQPQHF. DNA for the CDR3: TGTGCCAGCACCTCCGTGGGGGGACAGCCCCAGCATTTT. This chain joins TRBV6-5 and TRBJ1-5; D is perhaps TRBD1 (5 bases). The CDR3 has 13 residues. Germline V gene sequence: CDR1 MNHEY, CDR2 SVGAGI. Trimming stripped 7 bases from V and 7 bases from J, with 14 bases between.

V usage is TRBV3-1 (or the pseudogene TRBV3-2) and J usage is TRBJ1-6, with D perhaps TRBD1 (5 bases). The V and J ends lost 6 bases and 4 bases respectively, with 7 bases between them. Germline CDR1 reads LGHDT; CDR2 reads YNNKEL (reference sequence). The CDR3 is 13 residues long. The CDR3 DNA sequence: TGTGCCAGCAGTGACAGATATAATTCACCCCTCCACTTT. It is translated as CASSDRYNSPLHF.

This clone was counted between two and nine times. DNA of the CDR3: TGTGTCCTCAAGAGGCTGTTTTTT. Encoded protein: CVLKRLFF. The chain uses TRBV7-5 and TRBJ1-4. TRBV7-5 is a recognized pseudogene. This CDR3 region has 8 residues.

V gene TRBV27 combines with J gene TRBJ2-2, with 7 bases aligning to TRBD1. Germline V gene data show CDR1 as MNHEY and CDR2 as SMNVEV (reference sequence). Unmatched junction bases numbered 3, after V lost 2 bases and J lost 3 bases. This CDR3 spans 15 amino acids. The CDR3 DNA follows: TGTGCCAGCAGTTTAGGCGACAGGGACACCGGGGAGCTGTTTTTT. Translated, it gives CASSLGDRDTGELFF.

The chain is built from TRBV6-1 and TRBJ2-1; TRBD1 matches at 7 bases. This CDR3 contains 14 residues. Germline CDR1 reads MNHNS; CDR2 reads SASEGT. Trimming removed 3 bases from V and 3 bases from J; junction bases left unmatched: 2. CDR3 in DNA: TGTGCCAGCAGTGAGAACAGGGGCTACAATGAGCAGTTCTTC. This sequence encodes CASSENRGYNEQFF.

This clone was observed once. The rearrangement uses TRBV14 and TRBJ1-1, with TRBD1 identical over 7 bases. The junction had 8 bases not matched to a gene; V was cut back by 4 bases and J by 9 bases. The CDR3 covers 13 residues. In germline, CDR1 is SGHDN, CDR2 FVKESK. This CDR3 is CASSLQGSPKAFF. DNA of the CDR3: TGTGCCAGCAGCCTACAGGGGAGCCCTAAAGCTTTCTTT.

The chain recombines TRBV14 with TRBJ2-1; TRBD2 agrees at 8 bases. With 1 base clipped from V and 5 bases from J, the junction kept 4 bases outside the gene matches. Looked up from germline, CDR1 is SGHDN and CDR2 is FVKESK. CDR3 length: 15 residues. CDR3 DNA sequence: TGTGCCAGCAGCCAAGCGCGGGGGGCGAACAATGAGCAGTTCTTC. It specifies CASSQARGANNEQFF.

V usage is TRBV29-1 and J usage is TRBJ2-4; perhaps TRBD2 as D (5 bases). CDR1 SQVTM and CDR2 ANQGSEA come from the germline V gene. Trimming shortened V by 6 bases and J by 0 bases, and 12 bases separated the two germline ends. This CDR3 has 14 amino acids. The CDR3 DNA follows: TGCAGCGTGAGAGCGGATCTAGCCAAAAACATTCAGTACTTC. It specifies CSVRADLAKNIQYF.

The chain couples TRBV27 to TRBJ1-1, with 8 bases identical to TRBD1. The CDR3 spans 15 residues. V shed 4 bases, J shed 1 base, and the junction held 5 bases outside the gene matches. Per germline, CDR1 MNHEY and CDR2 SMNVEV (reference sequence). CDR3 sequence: CASSSGGPGNTEAFF. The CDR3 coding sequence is TGTGCCAGCAGTTCAGGGGGCCCTGGGAACACTGAAGCTTTCTTT.

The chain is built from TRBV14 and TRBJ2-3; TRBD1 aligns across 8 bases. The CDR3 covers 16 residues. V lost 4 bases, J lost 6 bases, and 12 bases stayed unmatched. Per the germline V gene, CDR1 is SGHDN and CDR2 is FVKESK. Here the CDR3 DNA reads TGTGCCAGCAGCCTATTCCGGGACAGGTTCGGGGATACGCAGTATTTT. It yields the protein CASSLFRDRFGDTQYF.

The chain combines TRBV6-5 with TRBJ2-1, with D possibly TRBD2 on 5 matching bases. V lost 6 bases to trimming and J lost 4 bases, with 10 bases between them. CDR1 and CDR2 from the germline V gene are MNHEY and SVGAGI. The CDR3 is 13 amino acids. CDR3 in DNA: TGTGCCAGCAGGCCACTAGATTACAATGAGCAGTTCTTC. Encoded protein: CASRPLDYNEQFF.

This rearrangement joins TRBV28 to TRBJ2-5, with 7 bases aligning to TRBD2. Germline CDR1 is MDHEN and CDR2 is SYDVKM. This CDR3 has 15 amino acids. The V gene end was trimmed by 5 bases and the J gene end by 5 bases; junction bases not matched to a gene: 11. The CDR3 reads CASSPRGVAAETQYF. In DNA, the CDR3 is TGTGCCAGCAGTCCCCGGGGGGTCGCCGCGGAGACCCAGTACTTC.

In nucleotides, the CDR3 is TGTGCCAGCAGCCCCCCCTGGAGCGAGATCTACGAGCAGTACTTC. Amino acids: CASSPPWSEIYEQYF. V and J are TRBV7-9 and TRBJ2-7; no firm D call. Per the germline V gene, CDR1 is SEHNR and CDR2 is FQNEAQ (reference sequence). The CDR3 runs to 15 residues. Trimming took off 5 bases at V and 3 bases at J, with 17 bases between the two ends.

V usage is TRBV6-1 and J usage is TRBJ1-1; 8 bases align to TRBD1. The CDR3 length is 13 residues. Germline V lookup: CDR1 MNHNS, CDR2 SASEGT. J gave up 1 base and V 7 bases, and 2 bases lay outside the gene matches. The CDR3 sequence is CASNDRGNTEAFF. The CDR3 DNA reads TGTGCCAGCAATGACAGGGGGAACACTGAAGCTTTCTTT.